This T cell receptor (beta chain) was profiled in a study of T cells after yellow fever vaccination. TCRdb used MiXCR to reprocess the 5' RACE reads, holding one entry per CDR3 protein. Altogether about 340,000 distinct CDR3 sequences are present, around 12% being singletons, with the ten largest covering about 3%. The TCR was taken from a young man who received the YFV17D yellow fever vaccine. The sequenced sample was CD4+ T cells sorted from PBMCs, obtained 15 days after the yellow fever booster vaccination.

This chain's CDR3 is CASSRAGSTEAFF. CDR3 coding DNA: TGCGCCAGCAGCCGGGCAGGCTCCACTGAAGCTTTCTTT. V and J are TRBV4-3 and TRBJ1-1; unclear D gene. Germline-derived CDR1 and CDR2 are LGHNA and YSLEER. V shed 4 bases and J shed 4 bases, with 10 bases lying between them. There are 13 residues in the CDR3.